The next 18 T cell receptor beta chains were all read from a single sample in a study of identical twins. TCRdb fed the 5' RACE reads into MiXCR, producing one record per CDR3 protein. The table includes approximately 350,000 distinct CDR3 sequences, about 12% detected once. The sample also formed part of further work on yellow fever vaccine responses in identical twins.

Sequencing used CD8+ T cells sorted from blood. These receptors originate from a woman younger than 30 in good health.

This clonotype is a singleton in its sample. This chain links TRBV3-1 with TRBJ2-5; D remains ambiguous. Germline assignment: CDR1 LGHDT and CDR2 YNNKEL (reference sequence). Trimming pared 4 bases from V and 2 bases from J, leaving 11 bases between. The CDR3 runs to 14 residues. CDR3: CASSPTPRQETQYF. Written as DNA, the CDR3 is TGTGCCAGCAGCCCGACCCCTCGGCAAGAGACCCAGTACTTC.

This clonotype was counted between two and nine times. The rearrangement uses TRBV4-1 and TRBJ1-2, with D possibly being TRBD1 (5 bases). The germline V and J ends were trimmed by 1 base and 4 bases, with 19 bases remaining between them. The CDR3 has 17 residues. CDR1 is MGHRA and CDR2 is YSYEKL in the germline V gene. Here the CDR3 DNA reads TGCGCCAGCAGCCAAGGGGCGTGGAGCCAGGGACCCTATGGCTACACCTTC. Amino acids: CASSQGAWSQGPYGYTF.

This clonotype was recorded many times. The J gene is TRBJ1-6, the V gene TRBV12-3 or TRBV12-4; tentatively, D is TRBD1 (5 bases). This CDR3 is built from 14 residues. V gave up 2 bases and J gave up 7 bases, with 9 bases separating them. The CDR3 DNA is TGTGCCAGCAGTTTAACGGGGCTGAATTCACCCCTCCACTTT. Translating it yields CASSLTGLNSPLHF.

This chain uses TRBV5-1 with TRBJ2-1; 7 nucleotides line up with TRBD1. Per germline, CDR1 SGHRS and CDR2 YFSETQ. The junction had 8 bases not matched to a gene; V was cut back by 2 bases and J by 6 bases. The CDR3 consists of 15 residues. The chain's CDR3 is CASSLSEGAANEQFF. CDR3 bases: TGCGCCAGCAGCTTAAGCGAGGGGGCGGCCAATGAGCAGTTCTTC.

Here the CDR3 reads CATSGPGLAVTNEQFF. CDR3 nucleotide sequence: TGTGCCACCAGTGGACCGGGACTAGCGGTGACCAATGAGCAGTTCTTC. The V call is TRBV24-1, the J call TRBJ2-1, with TRBD2 matching over 11 bases. Trimming took 5 bases from V and 6 from J; bases not matched to a gene: 8. The CDR3 covers 16 residues. Germline CDR1 KGHDR, CDR2 SFDVKD.

This clonotype was seen only a few times. The rearrangement uses TRBV9 and TRBJ2-7, with D unclear. The germline gives CDR1 SGDLS, CDR2 YYNGEE. There are 14 residues in the CDR3. V lost 0 bases and J 0 bases, leaving 7 bases between the germline ends. This CDR3 is CASSVGTYSYEQYF. Here the CDR3 DNA reads TGTGCCAGCAGCGTAGGCACTTACTCCTACGAGCAGTACTTC.

This chain connects TRBV4-1 to TRBJ1-1, with D possibly being TRBD1 (6 bases). Trimming pared 1 base from V and 1 base from J, leaving 13 bases between. This CDR3 spans 16 amino acids. Germline CDR1 is MGHRA and CDR2 is YSYEKL. The CDR3 coding sequence is TGCGCCAGCAGCCAAGGGTTTACAGGGAGGAACACTGAAGCTTTCTTT. Protein product: CASSQGFTGRNTEAFF.

The chain couples TRBV2 to TRBJ2-7; the D gene is possibly TRBD2 (5 bases). The CDR3 spans 15 residues. Between the trimmed V and J ends, which lost 2 bases and 1 base, there was a span of 12 bases. Germline V gene data show CDR1 as SNHLY and CDR2 as FYNNEI. The CDR3 DNA reads TGTGCCAGCAGTGAAATTGGTACTAGGTCCTACGAGCAGTACTTC. This codes for CASSEIGTRSYEQYF.

In its sample, this clonotype was seen a few times. The chain has TRBV9 and TRBJ2-3; 8 nucleotides agree with TRBD2. Germline V CDR1 and CDR2: SGDLS, YYNGEE. V was pared by 0 bases and J by 2 bases, with 2 bases of the junction left unmatched. The length of the CDR3 is 15 residues. The CDR3 bases are TGTGCCAGCAGCGTAGACGGGAGGGCCACAGATACGCAGTATTTT. This sequence encodes CASSVDGRATDTQYF. Supplemented by reference TRBV9 and TRBJ2-3, the full variable domain reads DSGVTQTPKHLITATGQRVTLRCSPRSGDLSVYWYQQSLDQGLQFLIQYYNGEERAKGNILERFSAQQFPDLHSELNLSSLELGDSALYFCASSVDGRATDTQYFGPGTRLTVL.

This clonotype was recorded a few times. The CDR3: CASSQAQGAADTQYF. The DNA for the CDR3 is TGTGCCAGCAGCCAAGCACAGGGGGCCGCAGATACGCAGTATTTT. This sequence joins TRBV4-2 and TRBJ2-3, with 9 bases that match TRBD1. With V trimmed by 1 base and J by 4 bases, 3 bases remained unmatched. The CDR3 is 15 residues long. The V gene's germline CDR1 is LGHNA and CDR2 YNFKEQ.

This clonotype was found many times. The chain carries TRBV6-5 and TRBJ2-1; D gene uncertain. V lost 6 bases, J lost 5 bases, and 8 bases lay in between. The CDR3 runs to 12 residues. In germline, CDR1 is MNHEY, CDR2 SVGAGI. In DNA, the CDR3 is TGTGCCAGCAGCCACGGAGACAATGAGCAGTTCTTC. It encodes CASSHGDNEQFF.

This chain links TRBV28 with TRBJ1-2; 9 nucleotides match TRBD1. The CDR3 spans 16 residues. The J segment lost 6 bases and the V segment lost 6 bases, leaving 14 bases of the junction unmatched. The germline V gene has CDR1 MDHEN and CDR2 SYDVKM. The CDR3: CASRELLPTGGDGYTF. The CDR3, as DNA: TGTGCCAGCAGGGAGCTCTTACCTACAGGGGGCGATGGCTACACCTTC.

This clonotype showed up just once. A much larger clone lies a single base off, so this may be a read error. The chain carries TRBV25-1 and TRBJ2-5; D ambiguous. Germline CDR1 reads MGHDK; CDR2 reads SYGVNS. This CDR3 spans 15 amino acids. Trimming left V 7 bases short and J 3 bases short, with 18 bases between. The CDR3 region has the DNA TGTGCCAGCAATGACGTGGACGTGATTGAAGAGACCCAGTACTTC. It yields the protein CASNDVDVIEETQYF. The whole variable domain, remainder taken from reference TRBV25-1 and TRBJ2-5, is EADIYQTPRYLVIGTGKKITLECSQTMGHDKMYWYQQDPGMELHLIHYSYGVNSTEKGDLSSESTVSRIRTEHFPLTLESARPSHTSQYLCASNDVDVIEETQYFGPGTRLLVL.

This clonotype occurred a few times. The genes are TRBV12-3 or TRBV12-4 and TRBJ2-3; D unresolved. V lost 3 bases and J lost 2, with 6 bases in between. The CDR3 contains 13 residues. The CDR3 nucleotides are TGTGCCAGCAGTTTTGGAGTCACAGATACGCAGTATTTT. Encoded protein: CASSFGVTDTQYF.

This clonotype was picked up a small number of times. The gene calls are TRBV4-2 and TRBJ1-5; 7 bases are a match to TRBD1. Looked up from germline, CDR1 is LGHNA and CDR2 is YNFKEQ. The CDR3 is 16 residues long. The V segment lost 7 bases and the J segment 0 bases; nucleotides outside the gene matches: 9. Here the CDR3 DNA reads TGTGCCAGCAACTCCGAGGAGGGGGCTAGCAATCAGCCCCAGCATTTT. Translation gives CASNSEEGASNQPQHF.

This clonotype was picked up a small number of times. The chain has TRBV2 and TRBJ2-3, with TRBD2 identical over 8 bases. The V gene's germline CDR1 is SNHLY and CDR2 FYNNEI. The V segment lost 7 bases and the J segment 6 bases; nucleotides outside the gene matches: 6. The CDR3 consists of 13 residues. CDR3 coding DNA: TGTGCCAGCACTAGCGGGCCAGGTGATACGCAGTATTTT. It encodes CASTSGPGDTQYF.

This clonotype came up a few times. This sequence joins TRBV7-9 and TRBJ2-1; D gene unclear. Germline V gives CDR1 SEHNR, CDR2 FQNEAQ (reference sequence). CDR3 length: 16 residues. The V and J ends lost 5 bases and 0 bases respectively, with 14 bases between them. The DNA of the CDR3 is TGTGCCAGCAGCGATCACAGAGAAAGCTCCTACAATGAGCAGTTCTTC. It is translated as CASSDHRESSYNEQFF.

This clonotype was counted only a few times. The V call is TRBV5-6, the J call TRBJ2-2; 9 bases align to TRBD1. The length of the CDR3 is 14 residues. The germline CDR1 and CDR2 sequences are SGHDT and YYEEEE. V gave up 7 bases and J gave up 5 bases; unmatched junction bases: 6. Here the CDR3 DNA reads TGTGCCAGCCTCACAGGGGGCGAAACCGGGGAGCTGTTTTTT. The encoded protein is CASLTGGETGELFF.